One and the same sample provided the 8 T cell receptor beta chains below, sequenced in a study of T cell changes during pregnancy in multiple sclerosis. Assay used: immunoSEQ multiplex PCR; TCRdb lists only in-frame clones, some missing. The sample records tens of thousands of clones, approximately 90% being singletons. Here the sequenced sample was peripheral blood, taken in the second trimester of pregnancy. Every receptor here comes from a female donor with multiple sclerosis, enrolled in a pregnancy study.

V usage is TRBV2 and J usage is TRBJ1-2; tentatively, D is TRBD1 (6 bases). The CDR3 length is 13 residues. Trimming cost V 9 bases and J 7 bases, with 18 bases left between them. The germline CDR1 and CDR2 sequences are SNHLY and FYNNEI. CDR3 sequence: CASRSPGAGGYTF. The CDR3 coding sequence is TGTGCCAGTAGATCCCCAGGGGCGGGTGGCTACACCTTC.

The chain uses TRBV7-8 and TRBJ1-6, with D tentatively TRBD1 (5 bases). Germline V gives CDR1 SGHVS, CDR2 FQNEAQ. The CDR3 has 16 residues. V was clipped by 6 bases and J by 8 bases, with 20 bases between them. The CDR3 reads CASSLIGGSYDSPLHF. DNA for the CDR3: TGTGCCAGCAGTCTTATCGGGGGGAGTTATGATTCACCCCTCCACTTT.

This chain links TRBV5-6 with TRBJ1-3; 10 bases map to TRBD1. The junction had 6 bases not matched to a gene; V was cut back by 0 bases and J by 3 bases. The CDR3 has 17 residues. Per germline, CDR1 SGHDT and CDR2 YYEEEE. As DNA, the CDR3 is TGTGCCAGCAGCTTGGCCGGGGACAGGGGAATTGGAAACACCATATATTTT. Translated: CASSLAGDRGIGNTIYF.

The V call is TRBV27, the J call TRBJ2-7; TRBD2 agrees at 16 bases. CDR1 MNHEY and CDR2 SMNVEV come from the germline V gene (reference sequence). The CDR3 runs to 17 residues. Losses at the gene ends were 2 bases for V and 5 bases for J; bases not matched to a gene: 6. The CDR3 protein is CASSLLGLAGGGDEQYF. CDR3 bases: TGTGCCAGCAGTTTACTGGGACTAGCGGGGGGGGGCGACGAGCAGTACTTC.

The V gene is TRBV30, the J gene TRBJ1-6; the D gene is possibly TRBD1 (5 bases). The CDR3 runs to 20 residues. In germline, CDR1 is GTSNPN, CDR2 SVGIG (reference sequence). Trimming shortened V by 2 bases and J by 9 bases, and 32 bases separated the two germline ends. The CDR3 coding sequence is TGTGCCTGGAGTCGATGGGACTTAAATAACCCCCAAGGCCAGGTTTCACCCCTCCACTTT. Translation gives CAWSRWDLNNPQGQVSPLHF.

The genes are TRBV6-1 and TRBJ1-2; no clear D gene. V gave up 5 bases and J gave up 2 bases, with 12 bases separating them. The CDR3 runs 14 residues. Germline CDR1 reads MNHNS; CDR2 reads SASEGT. The CDR3 sequence: CASSTISVNYGYTF. The CDR3 DNA reads as TGTGCCAGCAGTACCATTAGTGTAAACTATGGCTACACCTTC.

V gene TRBV19 combines with J gene TRBJ1-1; D possibly corresponds to TRBD1 (5 bases). This CDR3 spans 13 amino acids. Per germline, CDR1 LNHDA and CDR2 SQIVND (reference sequence). With 10 bases removed from V and 2 bases from J, the gap between germline ends came to 14 bases. CDR3 amino acids: CATTVTDNTEAFF. CDR3 in DNA: TGTGCCACTACCGTGACAGACAACACTGAAGCTTTCTTT. Full variable domain (rest looked up from reference TRBV19 and TRBJ1-1): DGGITQSPKYLFRKEGQNVTLSCEQNLNHDAMYWYRQDPGQGLRLIYYSQIVNDFQKGDIAEGYSVSREKKESFPLTVTSAQKNPTAFYLCATTVTDNTEAFFGQGTRLTVV.

The chain couples TRBV30 to TRBJ1-3; D is unresolved. CDR1 is GTSNPN, CDR2 SVGIG, per germline (reference sequence). V gave up 1 base and J gave up 8 bases, with 18 bases separating them. CDR3 length: 15 residues. The CDR3 spells CAWSGGTLGMDTIYF. CDR3 DNA: TGTGCCTGGAGTGGAGGAACACTCGGGATGGACACCATATATTTT.